One and the same sample provided the 11 T cell receptor beta chains below, sequenced in a study of blood T cells in healthy people across ages. The second PCR ran about 7 to 12 cycles with a sample-barcoded 5' primer and J-beta primers. TCRdb used MiXCR to reprocess the 5' RACE reads, holding one entry per CDR3 protein. This table holds more than 500,000 distinct CDR3 sequences, 27% found once. The source material was blood. Receptors were obtained from a woman aged 70-85 years in good health.

This chain connects TRBV6-6 to TRBJ2-2; perhaps TRBD2 as D (6 bases). This CDR3 has 14 residues. V lost 2 bases, J lost 7 bases, and 11 bases lay in between. The germline V gene encodes CDR1 MNHNY and CDR2 SVGAGI (reference sequence). The CDR3 loop is CASSYTPGVGELFF. The CDR3 DNA is TGTGCCAGCAGTTACACCCCGGGGGTCGGGGAGCTGTTTTTT.

The chain has TRBV13 and TRBJ2-1, with 8 bases identical to TRBD2. Germline-derived CDR1 and CDR2 are PRHDT and FYEKMQ (reference sequence). The V segment lost 2 bases and the J segment 8 bases; nucleotides outside the gene matches: 11. The CDR3 length is 16 residues. The DNA of the CDR3 is TGTGCCAGCAGCTTATTTGGGACTAGTGGTCGGCATGAGCAGTTCTTC. It codes for CASSLFGTSGRHEQFF.

The V and J genes are TRBV7-2 and TRBJ2-7; D not resolved. Per germline, CDR1 SGHTA and CDR2 FQGNSA. CDR3 length: 16 amino acids. Trimming stripped 2 bases from V and 3 bases from J, with 17 bases between. CDR3 nucleotide sequence: TGTGCCAGCAGCTTACATTCAGCCGGGCTGTACTACGAGCAGTACTTC. Protein: CASSLHSAGLYYEQYF.

This clonotype was detected a few times. V gene TRBV3-1 combines with J gene TRBJ1-1, with a possible D match to TRBD1 (6 bases). The CDR3 sequence is 14 residues long. V dropped 1 base and J dropped 5 bases, with 11 bases sitting between them. Germline CDR1 is LGHDT and CDR2 is YNNKEL (reference sequence). This CDR3 is CASSQAIGGTEAFF. CDR3 bases: TGTGCCAGCAGCCAAGCAATAGGGGGTACTGAAGCTTTCTTT.

This chain connects TRBV5-1 to TRBJ2-1, with TRBD2 matching 12 bases. With V trimmed by 0 bases and J by 8 bases, 3 bases remained unmatched. There are 15 residues in the CDR3. Germline CDR1 and CDR2: SGHRS and YFSETQ. In nucleotides, the CDR3 is TGCGCCAGCAGCTTGGATCTAGCGGGGGGGTATGAGCAGTTCTTC. This encodes CASSLDLAGGYEQFF.

This sequence joins TRBV20-1 and TRBJ1-2; tentative D call: TRBD1 (5 bases). The CDR3 has 15 amino acids. Trimming shortened V by 3 bases and J by 5 bases, and 19 bases separated the two germline ends. Germline CDR1 is DFQATT and CDR2 is SNEGSKA (reference sequence). CDR3 in amino acids: CSARPNPGTFYGYTF. CDR3 coding DNA: TGCAGTGCTAGGCCGAACCCGGGGACCTTTTATGGCTACACCTTC.

This clonotype was observed a few times. The V gene is TRBV5-1, the J gene TRBJ2-5; no clear D. CDR1 and CDR2 from the germline V gene are SGHRS and YFSETQ. V shed 0 bases and J shed 3 bases, with 6 bases lying between them. The CDR3 spans 13 residues. DNA of the CDR3: TGCGCCAGCAGCTTGGTTGTGGAAGAGACCCAGTACTTC. Translated: CASSLVVEETQYF.

The sample holds a few counts of this clonotype. The rearrangement joins TRBV5-1 to TRBJ1-2; 8 nucleotides align to TRBD1. After removal of 5 bases from V and 7 bases from J, the junction contained 7 bases not matched to a gene. From germline, CDR1 is SGHRS and CDR2 YFSETQ. The CDR3 has 13 residues. CDR3 DNA sequence: TGCGCCAGCAGACCCGGACAGGGAAGTGGCTACACCTTC. It codes for CASRPGQGSGYTF.

The V gene is TRBV5-1, the J gene TRBJ2-3; 7 nucleotides align to TRBD1. The germline gives CDR1 SGHRS, CDR2 YFSETQ. The CDR3 has 15 amino acids. After removal of 0 bases from V and 2 bases from J, the junction contained 3 bases not matched to a gene. CDR3 region: CASSLEGQSTDTQYF. In DNA form, the CDR3 reads TGCGCCAGCAGCTTGGAGGGACAGTCCACAGATACGCAGTATTTT.

In this sample, this clonotype turned up a few times. The CDR3 bases are TGTGCCAGCTTGAGTCTGAACACTGAAGCTTTCTTT. Its translation is CASLSLNTEAFF. The rearrangement uses TRBV12-3 or TRBV12-4 and TRBJ1-1, with unresolved D. The CDR3 is made up of 12 amino acids. With 8 bases removed from V and 0 bases from J, the gap between germline ends came to 7 bases.

The genes are TRBV6-1 and TRBJ2-5, with 7 positions matching TRBD1. Looked up from germline, CDR1 is MNHNS and CDR2 is SASEGT. Trimming cost V 0 bases and J 4 bases; bases outside gene matches: 20. There are 20 residues in the CDR3. The CDR3 nucleotides read TGTGCCAGCAGTGAAGCGCTAGTGATGCGTCCGACAGGGTCAAGAGAGACCCAGTACTTC. It translates to CASSEALVMRPTGSRETQYF.